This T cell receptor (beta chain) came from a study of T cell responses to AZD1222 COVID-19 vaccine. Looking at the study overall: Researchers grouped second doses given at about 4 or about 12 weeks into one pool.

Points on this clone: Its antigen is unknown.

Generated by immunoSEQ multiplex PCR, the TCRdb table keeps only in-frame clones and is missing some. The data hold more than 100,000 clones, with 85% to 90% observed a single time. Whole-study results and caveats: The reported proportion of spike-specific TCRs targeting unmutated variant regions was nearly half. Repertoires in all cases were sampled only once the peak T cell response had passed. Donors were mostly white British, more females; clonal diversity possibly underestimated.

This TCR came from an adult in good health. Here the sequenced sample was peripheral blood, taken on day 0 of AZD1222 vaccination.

The chain's CDR3 is CASLPSTTGSGAVPQYF. The CDR3 nucleotides are TGTGCCAGTCTGCCATCCACTACTGGGAGCGGGGCCGTCCCCCAGTACTTC. The rearrangement uses TRBV19 and TRBJ2-5; 7 nucleotides agree with TRBD2. With 8 bases clipped from V and 9 bases from J, the junction kept 24 bases outside the gene matches. CDR3 size: 17 residues. Per germline, CDR1 LNHDA and CDR2 SQIVND (reference sequence).